This TCR beta chain emerged from a study of OX40 agonist ivuxolimab in advanced cancers. Study summary: Patient treatment consisted of intravenous ivuxolimab administration every 2 weeks at 0.01 to 10 mg/kg.

Germline V gene sequence: CDR1 SGHRS, CDR2 YFSETQ. There are 13 residues in the CDR3. V lost 3 bases to trimming and J lost 11 bases, with 17 bases between them. Data came from immunoSEQ multiplex PCR; TCRdb stores just in-frame clones and leaves some out. Of 40,000 to 60,000 clones in the sample, roughly 90% were seen once. This chain connects TRBV5-1 to TRBJ2-5; TRBD1 is a possible D gene (6 bases). The origin of this receptor is an adult with an advanced solid tumor such as melanoma, head and neck, liver or kidney cancer. This specimen was CD4+ or CD8+ T cells sorted from blood, taken in a trial of the OX40 agonist ivuxolimab. The CDR3 DNA is TGCGCCAGCAGCTCAACAGGGATTGGGGAGCAGTACTTC. Residues: CASSSTGIGEQYF.